These 15 T cell receptor beta chains were all obtained from the same sample, sequenced in a study of T-cell reconstitution after alpha-beta-depleted transplantation in children. Molecular barcoding with unique molecular identifiers was used for the TCRbeta library. Each CDR3 protein is one row after TCRdb ran MiXCR on the PCR reads. This table holds about 200,000 distinct CDR3 sequences, about 7% found once. The sequenced sample was PBMCs, obtained before TCRalphabeta/CD19-depleted stem cell transplant. These receptors were collected from a boy between 2 and 10 years old with acute lymphoblastic leukemia, due to receive a stem cell transplant.

This chain links TRBV28 with TRBJ2-7; 9 positions match TRBD1. V shed 4 bases and J 2 bases; nucleotides not matched to a gene: 9. Per germline, CDR1 MDHEN and CDR2 SYDVKM. CDR3 length equals 16 residues. The CDR3 bases are TGTGCCAGCAGTTCCCGCCGGGACAGGGATCCCTACGAGCAGTACTTC. It is translated as CASSSRRDRDPYEQYF.

This clonotype was seen many times. This chain connects TRBV7-9 to TRBJ1-1; D gene unclear. The germline gives CDR1 SEHNR, CDR2 FQNEAQ (reference sequence). V was cut by 8 bases and J by 4 bases, with 11 bases left in between. This CDR3 spans 12 amino acids. The CDR3 spells CASHLTGTEAFF. CDR3 bases: TGTGCCAGCCACCTCACGGGCACTGAAGCTTTCTTT.

In this sample, this clonotype turned up many times. The V and J genes are TRBV15 and TRBJ1-2, with a tentative D call TRBD1 (5 bases). Germline V gene sequence: CDR1 LNHNV, CDR2 YYDKDF (reference sequence). The CDR3 spans 22 residues. V shed 3 bases and J shed 1 base, with 33 bases lying between them. DNA of the CDR3: TGTGCCACCAGCAGCCGAGAGGGGCCCTCGGGACCTCAAGGCAAGGTTAACTATGGCTACACCTTC. As protein: CATSSREGPSGPQGKVNYGYTF.

J is TRBJ2-3 and V is TRBV20-1; possibly TRBD2 for D (8 bases). The CDR3 is 17 amino acids. Trimming shortened V by 6 bases and J by 3 bases, and 25 bases separated the two germline ends. Germline loops: CDR1 DFQATT, CDR2 SNEGSKA (reference sequence). CDR3 amino acids: CSARGGNVRGPTDTQYF. The CDR3 coding sequence is TGCAGTGCCCGGGGGGGAAATGTTAGGGGGCCGACAGATACGCAGTATTTT.

Turning to this clonotype: A clone one base away is much larger, so this may be a read error. The chain is built from TRBV11-2 and TRBJ1-5, with D perhaps matching TRBD1 (5 bases). Per the germline V gene, CDR1 is SGHAT and CDR2 is FQNNGV. The CDR3 covers 13 residues. The CDR3 DNA reads as TGTGCCAGCAGCCCAGGGAGCAATCAGCCCGAGCATTTT. Translating gives CASSPGSNQPEHF.

This clonotype was counted at least ten times. The chain combines TRBV6-2 or TRBV6-3 with TRBJ2-1, with TRBD2 matching 11 bases. CDR3 length equals 16 residues. The ends lost 6 bases at V and 4 bases at J; junction bases unmatched: 8. CDR1 and CDR2 (germline): MNHEY, SVGEGT. Written as DNA, the CDR3 is TGTGCCAGCAGCGGATCGGGACTAGCGGCATACAATGAGCAGTTCTTC. It yields the protein CASSGSGLAAYNEQFF.

This clonotype was counted many times. This rearrangement joins TRBV13 to TRBJ2-7; a weak D match, TRBD1 (6 bases). This CDR3 has 15 residues. Germline V CDR1 and CDR2: PRHDT, FYEKMQ (reference sequence). V lost 5 bases, J lost 3 bases, and 17 bases lay in between. The CDR3 reads CASSASGTLIYEQYF. In nucleotides, the CDR3 is TGTGCCAGCAGCGCCTCCGGGACACTCATCTACGAGCAGTACTTC.

This clonotype came up a few times. The V gene is TRBV28, the J gene TRBJ2-7, with 8 nucleotides matching TRBD1. This CDR3 region has 14 residues. The germline CDR1 and CDR2 sequences are MDHEN and SYDVKM. Trimming cost V 4 bases and J 6 bases; bases outside gene matches: 8. The CDR3 region is CASSSGGYLSEQYF. The CDR3, as DNA: TGTGCCAGCAGTTCAGGGGGCTACCTCTCCGAGCAGTACTTC.

This clonotype was observed a few times. The chain combines TRBV6-5 with TRBJ2-4; D is perhaps TRBD1 or TRBD2 (5 bases each). The CDR3 contains 13 residues. Germline-derived CDR1 and CDR2 are MNHEY and SVGAGI. V dropped 8 bases and J dropped 5 bases, with 13 bases sitting between them. The CDR3 here is CASRDGPQNIQYF. Written as DNA, the CDR3 is TGTGCCAGCCGGGACGGCCCTCAAAACATTCAGTACTTC.

This clonotype showed up many times. The rearrangement links TRBV9 to TRBJ2-1; 8 bases are a match to TRBD2. The CDR3 is made up of 15 amino acids. Trimming at V came to 4 bases and at J to 4 bases, leaving 7 bases not matched to a gene. Germline loops: CDR1 SGDLS, CDR2 YYNGEE. The CDR3 sequence is CASSPTAGGYNEQFF. The DNA of the CDR3 is TGTGCCAGCAGCCCCACGGCGGGAGGTTACAATGAGCAGTTCTTC.

The table lists this clonotype with many counts. The chain uses TRBV7-9 and TRBJ2-1; TRBD2 aligns across 7 bases. CDR3 size: 13 residues. V was pared by 7 bases and J by 5 bases, with 5 bases of the junction left unmatched. CDR1 is SEHNR and CDR2 is FQNEAQ in the germline V gene (reference sequence). The CDR3 is CASIPGGDNEQFF. DNA of the CDR3: TGTGCCAGCATCCCGGGGGGTGACAATGAGCAGTTCTTC.

V is TRBV27 and J is TRBJ1-5; D not certain. The ends were cut back, 0 bases at V and 6 bases at J, with 9 bases in the middle. Germline V gene data show CDR1 as MNHEY and CDR2 as SMNVEV (reference sequence). CDR3 size: 14 residues. The CDR3: CASSLSVVGQPQHF. DNA for the CDR3: TGTGCCAGCAGTTTATCCGTGGTAGGTCAGCCCCAGCATTTT.

There are a few counts of this clonotype. The rearrangement uses TRBV28 and TRBJ1-2, with D perhaps TRBD1 (6 bases). The germline V gene has CDR1 MDHEN and CDR2 SYDVKM. V dropped 11 bases and J dropped 7 bases, with 20 bases sitting between them. The CDR3 runs to 13 residues. The CDR3 protein is CAGKYNRVSGYTF. DNA for the CDR3: TGTGCCGGAAAGTATAACAGGGTTTCTGGCTACACCTTC.

This clonotype was detected ten times or more. The gene calls are TRBV7-2 and TRBJ2-2; D not resolved. CDR1 and CDR2 from the germline V gene are SGHTA and FQGNSA. CDR3 length equals 14 residues. V shed 1 base and J shed 3 bases, with 6 bases lying between them. The CDR3 DNA is TGTGCCAGCAGCTTAGATGGGGACACCGGGGAGCTGTTTTTT. Translating it yields CASSLDGDTGELFF.

Ten or more counts support this clonotype. An end of the junction differs from the germline gene, which may be a read error. The rearrangement joins TRBV18 to TRBJ2-3; D unclear. Germline CDR1 is KGHSH and CDR2 is LQKENI. The CDR3 extends over 12 amino acids. CDR3 protein: CASSPHGDRQYF. In DNA, the CDR3 is TGTGCCAGCTCGCCACATGGCGATAGGCAGTATTTT.